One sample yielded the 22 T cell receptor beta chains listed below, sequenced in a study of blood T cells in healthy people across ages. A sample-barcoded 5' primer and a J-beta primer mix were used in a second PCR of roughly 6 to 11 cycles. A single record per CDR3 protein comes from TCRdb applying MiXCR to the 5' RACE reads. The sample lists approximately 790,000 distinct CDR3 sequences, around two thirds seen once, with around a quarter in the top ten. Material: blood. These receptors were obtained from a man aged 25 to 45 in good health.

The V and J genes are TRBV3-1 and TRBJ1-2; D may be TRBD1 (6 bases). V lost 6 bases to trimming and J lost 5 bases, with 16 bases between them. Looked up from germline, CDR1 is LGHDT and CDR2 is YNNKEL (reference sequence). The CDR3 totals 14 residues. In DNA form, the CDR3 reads TGTGCCAGCAGTCTTCAGGGGAGCATGTATGGCTACACCTTC. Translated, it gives CASSLQGSMYGYTF. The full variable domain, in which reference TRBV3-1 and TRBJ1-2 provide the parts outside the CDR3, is DTAVSQTPKYLVTQMGNDKSIKCEQNLGHDTMYWYKQDSKKFLKIMFSYNNKELIINETVPNRFSPKSPDKAHLNLHINSLELGDSAVYFCASSLQGSMYGYTFGSGTRLTVV.

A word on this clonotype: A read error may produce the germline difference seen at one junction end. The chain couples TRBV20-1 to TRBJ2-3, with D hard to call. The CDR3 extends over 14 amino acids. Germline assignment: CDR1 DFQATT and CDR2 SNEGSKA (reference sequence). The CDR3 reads CSASRPENTDTQYF. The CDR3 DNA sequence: TGTAGTGCTTCCCGGCCGGAGAACACAGATACGCAGTATTTT.

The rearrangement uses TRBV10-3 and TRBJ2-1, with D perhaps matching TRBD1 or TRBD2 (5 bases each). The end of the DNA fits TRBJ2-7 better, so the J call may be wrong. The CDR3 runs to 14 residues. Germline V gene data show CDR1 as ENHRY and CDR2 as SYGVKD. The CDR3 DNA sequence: TGTGCCATCAGCCGGGACCAGCACTTGGGGGAGCAGTACTTC. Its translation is CAISRDQHLGEQYF.

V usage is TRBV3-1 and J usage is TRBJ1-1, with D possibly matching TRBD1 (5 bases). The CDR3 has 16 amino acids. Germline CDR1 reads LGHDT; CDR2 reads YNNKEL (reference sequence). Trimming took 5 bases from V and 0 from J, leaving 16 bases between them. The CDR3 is CASSYRDLYMNTEAFF. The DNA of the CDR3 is TGTGCCAGCAGCTACCGGGACCTCTACATGAACACTGAAGCTTTCTTT.

In nucleotides, the CDR3 is TGCGCCAGCAGCCAAGATCTTAGAGCATCCACAGATACGCAGTATTTT. Protein product: CASSQDLRASTDTQYF. The chain carries TRBV4-3 and TRBJ2-3; D remains unclear. Trimming took off 0 bases at V and 2 bases at J, with 12 bases between the two ends. CDR3 length: 16 residues. CDR1 and CDR2 (germline): LGHNA, YSLEER.

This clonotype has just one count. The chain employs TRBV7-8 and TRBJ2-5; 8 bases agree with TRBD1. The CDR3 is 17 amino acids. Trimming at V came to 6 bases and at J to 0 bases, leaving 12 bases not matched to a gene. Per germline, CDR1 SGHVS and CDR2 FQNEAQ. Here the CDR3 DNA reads TGTGCCAGCAGACACCTGTGGGACAGGATGTACCAAGAGACCCAGTACTTC. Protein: CASRHLWDRMYQETQYF.

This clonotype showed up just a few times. CDR3 sequence (DNA): TGCAGTGCTAGACCACTCTCGGGACTAGGGGAGACCCAGTACTTC. Protein sequence: CSARPLSGLGETQYF. V usage is TRBV20-1 and J usage is TRBJ2-4; 8 bases are a match to TRBD2. The end of the DNA is better explained by TRBJ2-5, so the J call may be wrong. In germline, CDR1 is DFQATT, CDR2 SNEGSKA (reference sequence). CDR3 length equals 15 residues.

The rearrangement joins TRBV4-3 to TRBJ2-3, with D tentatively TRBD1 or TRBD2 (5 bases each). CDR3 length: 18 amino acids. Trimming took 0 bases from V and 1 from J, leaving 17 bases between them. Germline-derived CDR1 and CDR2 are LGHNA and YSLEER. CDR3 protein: CASSQDGPGGHGTDTQYF. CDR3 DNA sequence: TGCGCCAGCAGCCAAGATGGACCCGGAGGACACGGCACAGATACGCAGTATTTT.

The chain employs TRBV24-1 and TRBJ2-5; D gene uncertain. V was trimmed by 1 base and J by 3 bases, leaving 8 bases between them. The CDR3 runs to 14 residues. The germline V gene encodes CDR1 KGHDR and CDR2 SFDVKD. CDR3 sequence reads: CATSDFRTKETQYF. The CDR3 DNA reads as TGTGCCACCAGTGATTTTAGGACGAAAGAGACCCAGTACTTC.

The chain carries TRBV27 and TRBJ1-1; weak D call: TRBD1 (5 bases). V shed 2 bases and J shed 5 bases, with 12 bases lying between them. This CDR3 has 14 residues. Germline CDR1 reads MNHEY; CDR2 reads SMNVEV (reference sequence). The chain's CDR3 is CASSLSWTTTEAFF. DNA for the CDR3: TGTGCCAGCAGTTTAAGTTGGACAACTACTGAAGCTTTCTTT.

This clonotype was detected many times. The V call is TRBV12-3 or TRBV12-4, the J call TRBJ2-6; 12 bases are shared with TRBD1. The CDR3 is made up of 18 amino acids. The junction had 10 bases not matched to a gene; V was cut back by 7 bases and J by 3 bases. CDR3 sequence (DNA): TGTGCCAGCAATCAAGGGACAGGGGGCGCTGGTGGGGCCAACGTCCTGACTTTC. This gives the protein CASNQGTGGAGGANVLTF.

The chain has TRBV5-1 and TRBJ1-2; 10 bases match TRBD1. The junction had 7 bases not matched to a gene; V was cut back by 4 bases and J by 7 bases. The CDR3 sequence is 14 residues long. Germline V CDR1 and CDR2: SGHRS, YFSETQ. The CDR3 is CASSAGQGTAGYTF. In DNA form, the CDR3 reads TGCGCCAGCAGCGCGGGACAGGGGACAGCTGGCTACACCTTC.

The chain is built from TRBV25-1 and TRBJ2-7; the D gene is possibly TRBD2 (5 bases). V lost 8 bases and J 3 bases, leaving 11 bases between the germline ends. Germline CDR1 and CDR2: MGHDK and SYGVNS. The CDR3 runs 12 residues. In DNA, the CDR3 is TGTGCCAGCGCGAAAGACTACTACGAGCAGTACTTC. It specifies CASAKDYYEQYF.

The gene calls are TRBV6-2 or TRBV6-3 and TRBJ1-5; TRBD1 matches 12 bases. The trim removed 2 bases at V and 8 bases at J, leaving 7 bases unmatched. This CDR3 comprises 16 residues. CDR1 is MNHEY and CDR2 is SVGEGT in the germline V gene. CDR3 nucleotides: TGTGCCAGCAGTTACGGGACAGGGGGCATGATCAAGCCCCAGCATTTT. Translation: CASSYGTGGMIKPQHF.

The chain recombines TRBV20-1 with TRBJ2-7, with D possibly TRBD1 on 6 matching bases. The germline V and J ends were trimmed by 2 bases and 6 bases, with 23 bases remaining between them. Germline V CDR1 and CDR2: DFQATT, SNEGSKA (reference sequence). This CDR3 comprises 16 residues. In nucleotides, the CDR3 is TGCAGTGCTAGATCTACCAACAGGGCGGGTAATCCCGAGCAGTACTTC. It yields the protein CSARSTNRAGNPEQYF.

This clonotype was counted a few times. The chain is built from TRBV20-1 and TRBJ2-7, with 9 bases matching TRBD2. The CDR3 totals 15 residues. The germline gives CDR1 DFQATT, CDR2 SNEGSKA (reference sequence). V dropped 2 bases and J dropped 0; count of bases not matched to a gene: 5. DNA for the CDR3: TGCAGTGCTAGATCGCTAGCGGGGAGCTCCTACGAGCAGTACTTC. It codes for CSARSLAGSSYEQYF.

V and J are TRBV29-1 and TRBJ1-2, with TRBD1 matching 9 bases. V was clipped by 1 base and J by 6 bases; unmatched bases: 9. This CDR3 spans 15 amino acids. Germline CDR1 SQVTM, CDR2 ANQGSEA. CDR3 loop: CSVEGTGDLMDGYTF. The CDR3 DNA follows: TGCAGCGTTGAAGGGACAGGGGACTTGATGGATGGCTACACCTTC.

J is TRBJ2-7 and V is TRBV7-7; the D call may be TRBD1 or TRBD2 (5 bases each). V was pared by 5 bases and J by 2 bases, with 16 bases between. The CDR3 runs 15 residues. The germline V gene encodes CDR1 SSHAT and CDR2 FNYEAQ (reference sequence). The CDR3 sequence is CASSPPGTAPYEQYF. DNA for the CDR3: TGTGCCAGCAGCCCACCCGGGACGGCTCCCTACGAGCAGTACTTC. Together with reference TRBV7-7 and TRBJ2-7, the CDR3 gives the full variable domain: GAGVSQSPRYKVTKRGQDVTLRCDPISSHATLYWYQQALGQGPEFLTYFNYEAQPDKSGLPSDRFSAERPEGSISTLTIQRTEQRDSAMYRCASSPPGTAPYEQYFGPGTRLTVT.

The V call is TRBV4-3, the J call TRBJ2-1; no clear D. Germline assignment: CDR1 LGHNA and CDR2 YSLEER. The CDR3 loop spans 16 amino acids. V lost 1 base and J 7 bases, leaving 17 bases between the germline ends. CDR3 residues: CASSQGHGTRSNEQFF. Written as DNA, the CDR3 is TGCGCCAGCAGCCAAGGGCACGGAACTCGCTCGAATGAGCAGTTCTTC.

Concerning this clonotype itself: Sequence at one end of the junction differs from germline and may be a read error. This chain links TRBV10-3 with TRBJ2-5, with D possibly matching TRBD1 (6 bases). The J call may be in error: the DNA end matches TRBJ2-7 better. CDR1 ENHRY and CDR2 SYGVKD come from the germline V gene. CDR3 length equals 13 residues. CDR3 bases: TGTGTCATCAGTGAAGGGGGACGCTACGAGCAGTACTTC. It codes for CVISEGGRYEQYF.

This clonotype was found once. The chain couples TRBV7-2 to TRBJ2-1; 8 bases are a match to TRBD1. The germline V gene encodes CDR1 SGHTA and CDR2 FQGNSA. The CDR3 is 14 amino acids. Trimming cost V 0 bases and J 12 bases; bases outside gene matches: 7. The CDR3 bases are TGTGCCAGCAGCTTAGCAGACAGGGGCCATGGGCAGTTCTTC. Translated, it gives CASSLADRGHGQFF.

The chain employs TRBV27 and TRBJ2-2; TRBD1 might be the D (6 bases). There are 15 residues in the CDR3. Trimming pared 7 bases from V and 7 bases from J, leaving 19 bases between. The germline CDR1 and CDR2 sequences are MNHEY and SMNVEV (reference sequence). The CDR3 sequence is CASNQIGGTDGELFF. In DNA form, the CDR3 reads TGTGCCAGCAATCAAATAGGGGGAACTGACGGGGAGCTGTTTTTT.